A single T cell receptor beta chain is shown here with its context. The antigen remains unidentified. The data were taken from a study of graft-versus-host responses after intestinal transplantation. Study details: Every transplant recipient was induced with anti-thymocyte globulin, then maintained on tacrolimus and steroids for roughly 3 years.

Germline loops: CDR1 SGHNT, CDR2 YYREEE (reference sequence). The length of the CDR3 is 17 residues. J was trimmed by 5 bases and V by 4 bases; bases with no gene match: 14. TCRdb keeps only in-frame clones here, not all; method: immunoSEQ multiplex PCR. The table lists about 81,000 clones, roughly 90% of them singletons. This TCR came from a human donor who was the organ donor for an intestinal transplant. The sample consisted of unstimulated CD4+ T cells sorted from spleen or lymph node cells, taken before transplant. V and J are TRBV5-4 and TRBJ1-1; 10 bases are a match to TRBD1. Here the CDR3 DNA reads TGTGCCAGCAGCCCGTACCGGGACAGGGGCCGCGGGACTGAAGCTTTCTTT. This translates into CASSPYRDRGRGTEAFF.